The following is a T cell receptor (beta chain) sequence with its context. The antigen is not known. TCRdb reprocessed the 5' RACE reads via MiXCR and lists one record per CDR3 protein. The sample carries 250,000 or so distinct CDR3 sequences, over 15% recorded once. Germline loops: CDR1 LGHNA, CDR2 YSLEER. CDR3 length: 15 residues. With V trimmed by 4 bases and J by 5 bases, 9 bases remained unmatched. The entry originates in a study of CD8 T cells in ankylosing spondylitis. Study-wide points: Roughly 8 highly homologous variants made up a TCR beta motif, and this motif appeared characteristic of ankylosing spondylitis blood. In ankylosing spondylitis patients, matched synovial fluid reportedly showed significant enrichment of disease-linked clones.

Sequenced input: blood, either unsorted or a sorted T cell fraction (not recorded which). This sequence originates from a male donor with ankylosing spondylitis or in good health (not recorded which). The chain couples TRBV4-3 to TRBJ2-5, with 8 positions matching TRBD2. The CDR3 region has the DNA TGCGCCAGCAGCCCGGGACTAGGAGGCTCGGAGACCCAGTACTTC. It translates to CASSPGLGGSETQYF.